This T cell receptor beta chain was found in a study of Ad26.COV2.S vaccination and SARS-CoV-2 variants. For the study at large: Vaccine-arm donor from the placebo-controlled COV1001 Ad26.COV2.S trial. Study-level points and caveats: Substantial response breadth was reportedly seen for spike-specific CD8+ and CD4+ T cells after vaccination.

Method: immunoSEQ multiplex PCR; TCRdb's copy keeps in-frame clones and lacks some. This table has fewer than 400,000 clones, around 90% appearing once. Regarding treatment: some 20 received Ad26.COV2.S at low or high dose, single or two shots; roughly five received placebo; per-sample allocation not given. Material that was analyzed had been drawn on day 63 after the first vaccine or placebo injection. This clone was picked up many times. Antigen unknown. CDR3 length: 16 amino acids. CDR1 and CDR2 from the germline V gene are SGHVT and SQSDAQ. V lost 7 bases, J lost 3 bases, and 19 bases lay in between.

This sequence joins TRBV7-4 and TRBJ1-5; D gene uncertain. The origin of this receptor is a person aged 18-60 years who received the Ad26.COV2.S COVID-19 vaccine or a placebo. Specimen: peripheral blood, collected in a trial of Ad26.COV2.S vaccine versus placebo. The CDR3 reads CASNWTNGSFNQPQHF. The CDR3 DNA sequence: TGTGCCAGCAACTGGACCAACGGGTCGTTCAATCAGCCCCAGCATTTT.